This is a list of T cell receptor beta chains from one sample in a study of Ad26.COV2.S vaccination and SARS-CoV-2 variants. Sequenced by immunoSEQ multiplex PCR; TCRdb stores in-frame clones only, minus some. Here the sample spans hundreds of thousands of clones, 88% being singletons. The sample in question was peripheral blood, obtained in a trial of Ad26.COV2.S vaccine versus placebo. The receptors were sampled from a person aged 18-60 years who received the Ad26.COV2.S COVID-19 vaccine or a placebo. The CDR3 runs from the conserved cysteine through the conserved F or W. The order of the fields is J gene, V gene, D gene, clone size, CDR3 DNA, CDR3 protein. D genes are given only for firm matches. Clone size appears in some rows only: once, few, many, or a class for an expanded clone.

>TRBJ2-3|TRBV7-2|TRBD1|NA
TGTGCCAGCAGCCCGTGGGACAGGGGTCTTACAGATACGCAGTATTTT
CASSPWDRGLTDTQYF
>TRBJ2-7|TRBV28|NA|NA
TGTGCCGTGGGTATCTCCTACGAGCAGTACTTC
CAVGISYEQYF
>TRBJ1-2|TRBV4-3|TRBD1|once
TGCGCCAGCAGTCAGACGAGACAGGGATATGGCTACACCTTC
CASSQTRQGYGYTF
>TRBJ2-3|TRBV6-2/TRBV6-3|NA|once
TGTGCCAGCAGTTACTCTAGGGGCACAGATACGCAGTATTTT
CASSYSRGTDTQYF
>TRBJ1-5|TRBV20-1|NA|NA
TGCAGTGCTAGAGGACCAGGGGCCCAGCATTTT
CSARGPGAQHF
>TRBJ1-2|TRBV28|NA|NA
TGTGCCAGCGGGCAAGGGACCGGGGACTATGGCTACACCTTC
CASGQGTGDYGYTF
>TRBJ2-7|TRBV4-3|NA|NA
TGCGCCAGCAGCCCCCGGGACACCCCATCCTACGAGCAGTACTTC
CASSPRDTPSYEQYF
>TRBJ2-1|TRBV5-1|NA|NA
TGCGCCAGCAGCTATGGACGGGGTATGGGCAATGAGCAGTTCTTC
CASSYGRGMGNEQFF
>TRBJ1-2|TRBV7-2|TRBD1|NA
TGTGCCAGCAGCTTCGGGACAGACTATGGCTACACCTTC
CASSFGTDYGYTF
>TRBJ2-1|TRBV2|NA|once
TGTGCCAGCAAAAGTCTTGGGGGGCCGAGCTCCTACAATGAGCAGTTCTTC
CASKSLGGPSSYNEQFF
>TRBJ1-6|TRBV5-1|NA|NA
TGCGCCAGCAGCCCGACCACCGGGACATCCTACAGTCCCCTCCACTTT
CASSPTTGTSYSPLHF
>TRBJ2-1|TRBV16|NA|NA
TGTGCCAGCAGCCAATCGGAGTGGAATGAGCAGTTCTTC
CASSQSEWNEQFF
>TRBJ2-5|TRBV3-1/TRBV3-2|TRBD2|NA
TGTGCCAGCAGCCAAGCACCTCCGGGACTAGTGGGGTTAGGGACCCAGTACTTC
CASSQAPPGLVGLGTQYF
>TRBJ1-2|TRBV10-3|NA|NA
TGTGCCATCAGTGAGATGACAGGCGGTAACTATGGCTACACCTTC
CAISEMTGGNYGYTF
>TRBJ1-2|TRBV4-3|NA|NA
TGCGCCAGCAGCCAAGATAAGGACAGCTATGGCTACACCTTC
CASSQDKDSYGYTF
>TRBJ2-5|TRBV9|TRBD2|NA
TGTGCCAGCAGCCCGGCATCTAGCGGTCTACAAGAGACCCAGTACTTC
CASSPASSGLQETQYF